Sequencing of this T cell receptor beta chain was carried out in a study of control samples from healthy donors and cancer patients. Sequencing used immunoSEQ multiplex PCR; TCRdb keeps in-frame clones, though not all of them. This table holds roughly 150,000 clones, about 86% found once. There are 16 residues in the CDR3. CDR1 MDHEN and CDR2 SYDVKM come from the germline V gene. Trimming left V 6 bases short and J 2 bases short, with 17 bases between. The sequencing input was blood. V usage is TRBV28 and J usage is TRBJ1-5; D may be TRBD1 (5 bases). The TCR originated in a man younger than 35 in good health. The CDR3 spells CASRNRDQFGNQPQHF. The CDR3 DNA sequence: TGTGCCAGCAGAAACCGGGACCAATTCGGCAATCAGCCCCAGCATTTT.